This entry is about one TCR beta chain. A read error may produce the germline difference seen at one junction end. These data originate in a study of tumor-infiltrating lymphocytes in primary liver carcinoma. Overall study context: Surgical resection served as treatment for the primary liver carcinoma of these patients.

With roughly 500 ng total RNA as template and a constant-region primer, TCR beta cDNA was made. Nested multiplex PCR, run for three rounds with slightly modified ARM-PCR, yielded TCR beta libraries. The study ran its first two PCR rounds for roughly 9 cycles each, using TRBV1-TRBV30 forward primers and a C-beta reverse primer. TCRdb reprocessed the multiplex PCR reads via MiXCR and lists one record per CDR3 protein. Seen here are roughly 330,000 distinct CDR3 sequences, less than 65% observed once, and the top ten hold under 8%. The CDR3 sequence is 15 residues long. CDR1 is SQVTM and CDR2 is ANQGSEA in the germline V gene. Unsorted whole blood served as the source of blood RNA, and germline DNA was extracted as well.

This TCR derives from a man aged 40-49 years with primary liver carcinoma and hepatitis B virus infection. The gene calls are TRBV29-1 and TRBJ2-1; 8 bases align to TRBD1. Sequenced: peripheral blood. The chain's CDR3 is CSLEDPGQELNEQFF. CDR3 DNA: TGCAGCCTTGAAGACCCGGGACAGGAGCTAAATGAGCAGTTCTTC.